A single sample is the source of the 27 T cell receptor beta chains below, sequenced in a study of T cells in Graves' hyperthyroidism and ophthalmopathy. Amplification of TCR beta CDR3 regions was performed using RNA transcripts as template. The TCR CDR3 was amplified in a first-round RT-PCR using the HTBI primer set. TCRdb re-called the multiplex PCR reads through MiXCR, storing one row per CDR3 protein. The sample has some 360,000 distinct CDR3 sequences, roughly 20% seen once. The sequencing sample was made of blood. The origin of the receptors is a middle-aged woman with Graves' ophthalmopathy.

In its sample, this clonotype was seen many times. This chain links TRBV7-2 with TRBJ2-7; D might be TRBD1 or TRBD2, each matching 5 bases. Trimming pared 1 base from V and 6 bases from J, leaving 13 bases between. This CDR3 is 14 amino acids long. Germline loops: CDR1 SGHTA, CDR2 FQGNSA. DNA of the CDR3: TGTGCCAGCAGCTTAGTTGGGGGTATGGGCGAGCAGTACTTC. Encoded protein: CASSLVGGMGEQYF.

This clonotype has only a few counts. The chain uses TRBV20-1 and TRBJ2-2; D uncertain. This CDR3 has 15 amino acids. The germline V gene encodes CDR1 DFQATT and CDR2 SNEGSKA (reference sequence). Trimming left V 3 bases short and J 0 bases short, with 11 bases between. The CDR3 sequence is CSASIDATNTGELFF. CDR3 DNA: TGCAGTGCTAGTATAGACGCCACGAACACCGGGGAGCTGTTTTTT.

This clonotype was recorded many times. The rearrangement uses TRBV29-1 and TRBJ2-7, with a weak D call TRBD1 (6 bases). The CDR3 extends over 13 amino acids. V shed 3 bases and J shed 7 bases, with 16 bases lying between them. Germline V gene sequence: CDR1 SQVTM, CDR2 ANQGSEA. CDR3 region: CSVDLRNRDEQYF. The CDR3 DNA reads as TGCAGCGTTGACCTAAGAAACAGGGATGAGCAGTACTTC.

In this sample, this clonotype turned up a few times. The junction and the germline gene differ at one end; a read error may be behind it. V usage is TRBV27 and J usage is TRBJ2-2; D might be TRBD1 (6 bases). There are 16 residues in the CDR3. From germline, CDR1 is MNHEY and CDR2 SMNVEV (reference sequence). The CDR3 spells CAISLNWGQNTGELFF. CDR3 nucleotides: TGTGCCATCAGTTTAAATTGGGGACAGAACACCGGGGAGCTGTTTTTT.

This clonotype was detected many times. The rearrangement uses TRBV6-5 and TRBJ2-7; D is perhaps TRBD1 (6 bases). The germline V and J ends were trimmed by 2 bases and 6 bases, with 11 bases remaining between them. The germline V gene encodes CDR1 MNHEY and CDR2 SVGAGI. The CDR3 is 13 residues long. The CDR3 coding sequence is TGTGCCAGCAGTTACATGCAGGGGCGCGAGCAGTACTTC. It is translated as CASSYMQGREQYF.

The chain recombines TRBV29-1 with TRBJ1-1; D may be TRBD1 (5 bases). This CDR3 is built from 10 residues. The germline V gene has CDR1 SQVTM and CDR2 ANQGSEA. Trimming removed 6 bases at V and 8 bases at J, with 10 bases between. The CDR3: CSVLTAEAFF. The DNA of the CDR3 is TGCAGCGTCCTGACAGCCGAAGCTTTCTTT.

This clonotype has at least ten counts. V gene TRBV27 combines with J gene TRBJ1-5; D is perhaps TRBD1 (5 bases). CDR3 length equals 13 residues. Trimming took 0 bases from V and 6 from J, leaving 6 bases between them. Germline CDR1 is MNHEY and CDR2 is SMNVEV (reference sequence). The CDR3 DNA is TGTGCCAGCAGTTTATCTACAGGTCAGCCCCAGCATTTT. As protein: CASSLSTGQPQHF.

This clonotype was recorded many times. The chain links TRBV6-2 or TRBV6-3 to TRBJ1-1; TRBD1 matches at 10 bases. Germline lookup yields CDR1 MNHEY and CDR2 SVGEGT. V gave up 4 bases and J gave up 6 bases; unmatched junction bases: 5. The CDR3 extends over 14 amino acids. CDR3 nucleotide sequence: TGTGCCAGCAGTTGGACAGGGGGAATAGCTGAAGCTTTCTTT. It encodes CASSWTGGIAEAFF.

The sample holds many counts of this clonotype. This sequence joins TRBV28 and TRBJ2-7; 9 bases agree with TRBD1. Germline V CDR1 and CDR2: MDHEN, SYDVKM. J gave up 3 bases and V 5 bases, and 17 bases lay outside the gene matches. There are 18 residues in the CDR3. This chain's CDR3 is CASSTTFQTGGYFYEQYF. The CDR3 DNA sequence: TGTGCCAGCAGTACCACCTTTCAAACAGGGGGCTATTTCTACGAGCAGTACTTC.

This clonotype was detected many times. The chain is built from TRBV20-1 and TRBJ2-5; 10 bases map to TRBD1. This CDR3 spans 16 amino acids. Trimming took 5 bases from V and 3 from J; bases not matched to a gene: 12. Germline-derived CDR1 and CDR2 are DFQATT and SNEGSKA (reference sequence). CDR3 sequence reads: CSAYIPGGTGEETQYF. As DNA, the CDR3 is TGCAGTGCTTATATACCTGGGGGGACAGGGGAAGAGACCCAGTACTTC.

The sample holds many counts of this clonotype. J is TRBJ1-5 and V is TRBV24-1; perhaps TRBD1 as D (6 bases). CDR1 and CDR2 (germline): KGHDR, SFDVKD. The germline V and J ends were trimmed by 3 bases and 10 bases, with 12 bases remaining between them. The CDR3 covers 13 residues. CDR3 nucleotides: TGTGCCACCAGTGATGAGTCCAGGGGTCCCCAGCATTTT. Amino acid sequence: CATSDESRGPQHF.

At least ten counts were recorded for this clonotype. The chain uses TRBV15 and TRBJ2-4, with 12 positions matching TRBD2. The CDR3 is 18 residues long. Germline-derived CDR1 and CDR2 are LNHNV and YYDKDF (reference sequence). J was trimmed by 0 bases and V by 1 base; bases with no gene match: 4. The CDR3 coding sequence is TGTGCCACCAGCAGAGCCCTAGCGGGAGGGTTAGCCAAAAACATTCAGTACTTC. Its protein is CATSRALAGGLAKNIQYF.

The chain links TRBV4-1 to TRBJ2-2; maybe TRBD2 (5 bases). Germline V gene data show CDR1 as MGHRA and CDR2 as YSYEKL. This CDR3 is 15 amino acids long. V dropped 0 bases and J dropped 5 bases, with 10 bases sitting between them. Here the CDR3 DNA reads TGCGCCAGCAGCCAAGATCGGGAAGCAACCGGGGAGCTGTTTTTT. This sequence encodes CASSQDREATGELFF.

This clonotype was recorded a few times. A much larger clone lies one base from this, so it may be a read error. This chain connects TRBV28 to TRBJ1-1, with D unclear. The CDR3 spans 12 residues. Germline CDR1 is MDHEN and CDR2 is SYDVKM. The CDR3 nucleotides read TGTGCCAGCAGTTTAGCGGTGGGTGAAGCTCTCTTT. It yields the protein CASSLAVGEALF.

This clonotype was observed at least ten times. The J gene is TRBJ1-5, the V gene TRBV6-1; D is uncertain. From germline, CDR1 is MNHNS and CDR2 SASEGT. V was clipped by 0 bases and J by 4 bases, with 13 bases between them. The CDR3 consists of 16 residues. The CDR3 DNA sequence: TGTGCCAGCAGTGAAGCAACACCCTTGGGAAATCAGCCCCAGCATTTT. This encodes CASSEATPLGNQPQHF.

This clonotype was seen at least ten times. The V gene is TRBV10-2, the J gene TRBJ2-7; weak D call: TRBD1 (5 bases). V gave up 6 bases and J gave up 6 bases, with 15 bases separating them. The CDR3 spans 13 residues. Germline V gene sequence: CDR1 WSHSY, CDR2 SAAADI. The CDR3 here is CASRIGVLSEQYF. In nucleotides, the CDR3 is TGCGCCAGCAGGATAGGGGTTTTGTCCGAGCAGTACTTC.

CDR3 sequence (DNA): TGTGCCAGCAGTGACAGCTCCGTTACGGGAGGGGAGCAGTACTTC. Protein: CASSDSSVTGGEQYF. The gene calls are TRBV6-1 and TRBJ2-7; 8 bases are a match to TRBD2. CDR1 and CDR2 from the germline V gene are MNHNS and SASEGT. The CDR3 covers 15 residues. V shed 3 bases, J shed 7 bases, and the junction held 11 bases outside the gene matches.

This clonotype was counted at least ten times. The rearrangement uses TRBV12-3 or TRBV12-4 and TRBJ2-7; D remains unclear. The CDR3 consists of 13 residues. The V end was cut by 6 bases, the J end by 1 base, with 10 bases between. CDR3 protein: CASSPTTSYEQYF. In nucleotides, the CDR3 is TGTGCCAGCAGCCCGACCACTTCCTACGAGCAGTACTTC.

This clonotype was observed at least ten times. This sequence joins TRBV10-3 and TRBJ2-7, with 7 bases that match TRBD1. Germline CDR1 and CDR2: ENHRY and SYGVKD. J lost 5 bases, V lost 10 bases, and 8 bases had no gene match. The CDR3 consists of 12 residues. The CDR3 DNA sequence: TGTGCCACCCAGGACAGGCTCAACGAGCAGTACTTC. The encoded protein is CATQDRLNEQYF.

This clonotype was seen ten or more times. The rearrangement links TRBV20-1 to TRBJ1-1; 7 bases match TRBD1. Trimming took 3 bases from V and 4 from J; bases not matched to a gene: 5. CDR1 and CDR2 (germline): DFQATT, SNEGSKA (reference sequence). This CDR3 has 13 amino acids. The CDR3 is CSASQGVSTEAFF. In DNA form, the CDR3 reads TGCAGTGCTAGCCAGGGGGTCAGCACTGAAGCTTTCTTT.

J is TRBJ2-1 and V is TRBV20-1; D perhaps matches TRBD2 (6 bases). CDR3 length: 16 residues. Looked up from germline, CDR1 is DFQATT and CDR2 is SNEGSKA (reference sequence). Trimming removed 2 bases at V and 3 bases at J, with 17 bases between. CDR3 sequence reads: CSARHLRESFYNEQFF. The CDR3 DNA sequence: TGCAGTGCTAGACATCTCCGGGAGTCGTTCTACAATGAGCAGTTCTTC.

The sample holds many counts of this clonotype. This rearrangement joins TRBV7-8 to TRBJ1-1; maybe TRBD1 (5 bases). The CDR3 is 15 amino acids. The V end was cut by 1 base, the J end by 1 base, with 10 bases between. CDR1 SGHVS and CDR2 FQNEAQ come from the germline V gene. In nucleotides, the CDR3 is TGTGCCAGCAGCTTAGTCCAGGGATCGAACACTGAAGCTTTCTTT. It is translated as CASSLVQGSNTEAFF.

The table lists this clonotype with many counts. This sequence joins TRBV29-1 and TRBJ2-7, with TRBD1 identical over 8 bases. V lost 4 bases and J lost 2; bases outside the gene matches: 10. CDR3 size: 15 residues. Germline-derived CDR1 and CDR2 are SQVTM and ANQGSEA. CDR3 coding DNA: TGCAGCGTTGTAGGAGACAGGGGAAGTCCCTACGAGCAGTACTTC. Its protein is CSVVGDRGSPYEQYF.

At least ten counts were recorded for this clonotype. The J gene is TRBJ2-7, the V gene TRBV6-5; maybe TRBD2 (5 bases). Germline-derived CDR1 and CDR2 are MNHEY and SVGAGI. This CDR3 has 15 residues. Trimming took 3 bases from V and 1 from J, leaving 13 bases between them. The CDR3 here is CASSYSASKSYEQYF. In DNA form, the CDR3 reads TGTGCCAGCAGTTATTCCGCTAGCAAATCCTACGAGCAGTACTTC.

The chain couples TRBV9 to TRBJ2-5; 9 nucleotides align to TRBD2. CDR3 length equals 16 residues. Germline V gives CDR1 SGDLS, CDR2 YYNGEE. V dropped 3 bases and J dropped 4; count of bases not matched to a gene: 10. The CDR3 coding sequence is TGTGCCAGCAGCGCGCTCAGTAGCGGGAGAACAGAGACCCAGTACTTC. It codes for CASSALSSGRTETQYF.

This clonotype was counted between two and nine times. The V and J genes are TRBV27 and TRBJ1-6; D is ambiguous. The CDR3 spans 17 residues. Per the germline V gene, CDR1 is MNHEY and CDR2 is SMNVEV (reference sequence). Trimming removed 5 bases from V and 5 bases from J, with 19 bases in between. In DNA, the CDR3 is TGTGCCAGCAGTCGACCGCCCGCAGGCAAAAATAATTCACCCCTCCACTTT. Translated: CASSRPPAGKNNSPLHF.

This clonotype has only a few counts. The chain uses TRBV4-1 and TRBJ2-5, with unresolved D. The CDR3 loop spans 16 amino acids. CDR1 is MGHRA and CDR2 is YSYEKL in the germline V gene. V was shortened by 0 bases and J by 5 bases, with 16 bases between the two germline ends. The CDR3 loop is CASSQDGFSAAETQYF. The CDR3 DNA is TGCGCCAGCAGCCAAGACGGGTTTAGTGCAGCGGAGACCCAGTACTTC.